This T cell receptor beta chain was retrieved from a study of blood T cell repertoires in COVID-19. Looking at the study overall: Acute-phase and convalescent COVID-19 samples originated in the United States, Italy and Spain. T cells, B-cell-depleted T cells, or PBMCs provided the cDNA or gDNA that served as material.

Original processing methods: Reference gene primer amplification gave estimated nucleated cell counts. Only in-frame clones appear in the TCRdb table, and some are missing; sequencing was by immunoSEQ multiplex PCR. V and J calls and clone size are as listed in that table; D and trimming were resolved from the DNA. The repertoire has around 200,000 clones, about 85% of them found once; the top ten carry around 5%. Unmatched junction bases numbered 7, after V lost 5 bases and J lost 5 bases. Germline CDR1 reads MNHEY; CDR2 reads SMNVEV (reference sequence). This CDR3 contains 14 residues. The sequenced sample was peripheral blood. V and J are TRBV27 and TRBJ2-5; 8 bases are shared with TRBD2. This TCR derives from a woman of 80 years or more with acute or convalescent COVID-19. CDR3 DNA sequence: TGTGCCAGCAGTCCCGGGACTAGTGGGGAGACCCAGTACTTC. Residues: CASSPGTSGETQYF.